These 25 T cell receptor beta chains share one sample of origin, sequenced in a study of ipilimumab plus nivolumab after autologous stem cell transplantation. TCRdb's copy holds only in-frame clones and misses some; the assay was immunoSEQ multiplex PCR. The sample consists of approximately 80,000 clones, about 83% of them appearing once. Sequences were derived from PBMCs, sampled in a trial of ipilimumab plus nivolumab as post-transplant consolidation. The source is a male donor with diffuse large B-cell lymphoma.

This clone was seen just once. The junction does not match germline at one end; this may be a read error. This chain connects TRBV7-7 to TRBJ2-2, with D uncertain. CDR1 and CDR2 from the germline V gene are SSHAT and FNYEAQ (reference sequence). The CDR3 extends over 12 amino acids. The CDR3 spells CASSPPSGELFF. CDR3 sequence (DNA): TGTGCTAGCAGCCCCCCGTCCGGGGAGCTGTTTTTT.

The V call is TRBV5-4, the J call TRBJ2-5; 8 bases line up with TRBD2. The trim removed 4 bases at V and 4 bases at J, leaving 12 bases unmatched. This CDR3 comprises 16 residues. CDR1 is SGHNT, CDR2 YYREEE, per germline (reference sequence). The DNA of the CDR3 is TGTGCCAGCAGCCCTACGGGGGGGGCGGGTCGAGAGACCCAGTACTTC. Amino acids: CASSPTGGAGRETQYF. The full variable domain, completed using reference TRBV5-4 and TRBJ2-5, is ETGVTQSPTHLIKTRGQQVTLRCSSQSGHNTVSWYQQALGQGPQFIFQYYREEENGRGNFPPRFSGLQFPNYSSELNVNALELDDSALYLCASSPTGGAGRETQYFGPGTRLLVL.

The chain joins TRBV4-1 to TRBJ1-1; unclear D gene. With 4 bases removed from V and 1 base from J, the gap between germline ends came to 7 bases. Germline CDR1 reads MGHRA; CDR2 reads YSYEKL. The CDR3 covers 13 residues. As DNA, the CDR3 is TGCGCCAGCAGCCGCGGATGGAACACTGAAGCTTTCTTT. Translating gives CASSRGWNTEAFF.

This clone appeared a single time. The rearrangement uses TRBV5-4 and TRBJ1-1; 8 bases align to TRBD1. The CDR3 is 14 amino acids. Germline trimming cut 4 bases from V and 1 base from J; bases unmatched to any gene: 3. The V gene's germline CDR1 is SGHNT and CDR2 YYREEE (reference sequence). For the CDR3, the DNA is TGTGCCAGCAGCCCCGGGACAGGGAACACTGAAGCTTTCTTT. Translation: CASSPGTGNTEAFF.

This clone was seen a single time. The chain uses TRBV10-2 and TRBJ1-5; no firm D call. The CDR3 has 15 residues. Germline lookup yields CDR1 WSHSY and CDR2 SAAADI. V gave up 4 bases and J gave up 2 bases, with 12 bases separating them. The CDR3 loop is CASSGGTGGNQPQHF. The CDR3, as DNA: TGCGCCAGCAGTGGAGGCACTGGAGGCAATCAGCCCCAGCATTTT.

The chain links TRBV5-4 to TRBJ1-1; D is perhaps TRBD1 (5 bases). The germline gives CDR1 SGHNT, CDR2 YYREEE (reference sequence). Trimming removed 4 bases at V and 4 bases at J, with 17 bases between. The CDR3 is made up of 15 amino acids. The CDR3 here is CASSIPGGELTEAFF. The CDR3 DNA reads TGTGCCAGCAGCATACCCGGGGGGGAGCTCACTGAAGCTTTCTTT.

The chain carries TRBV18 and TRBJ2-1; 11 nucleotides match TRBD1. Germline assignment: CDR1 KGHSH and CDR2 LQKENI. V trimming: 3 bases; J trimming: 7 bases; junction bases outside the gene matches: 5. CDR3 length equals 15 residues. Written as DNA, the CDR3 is TGTGCCAGCTCACCTTGGACAGGGGGCGGGAATGAGCAGTTCTTC. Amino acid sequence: CASSPWTGGGNEQFF.

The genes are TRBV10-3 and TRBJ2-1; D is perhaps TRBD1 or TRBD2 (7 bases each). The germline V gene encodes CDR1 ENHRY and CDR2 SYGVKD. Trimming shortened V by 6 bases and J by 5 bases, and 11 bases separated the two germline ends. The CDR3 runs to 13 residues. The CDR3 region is CAIRAGGDNEQFF. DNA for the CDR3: TGTGCCATCAGGGCAGGGGGGGACAATGAGCAGTTCTTC.

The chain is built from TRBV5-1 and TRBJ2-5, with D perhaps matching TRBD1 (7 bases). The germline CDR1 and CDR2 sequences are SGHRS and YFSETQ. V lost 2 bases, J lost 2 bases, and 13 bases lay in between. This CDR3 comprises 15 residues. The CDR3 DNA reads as TGCGCCAGCAGCTTAGGGGGCGGGGAGCAAGAGACCCAGTACTTC. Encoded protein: CASSLGGGEQETQYF.

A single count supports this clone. This chain's CDR3 is CASSLVGGGLREQYF. The CDR3 DNA follows: TGTGCCAGCAGCTTAGTGGGGGGCGGTTTGCGCGAGCAGTACTTC. The V and J genes are TRBV7-9 and TRBJ2-7, with D perhaps given as TRBD1 or TRBD2 (6 bases each). Germline lookup yields CDR1 SEHNR and CDR2 FQNEAQ (reference sequence). This CDR3 region has 15 residues. The V end was cut by 1 base, the J end by 6 bases, with 16 bases between.

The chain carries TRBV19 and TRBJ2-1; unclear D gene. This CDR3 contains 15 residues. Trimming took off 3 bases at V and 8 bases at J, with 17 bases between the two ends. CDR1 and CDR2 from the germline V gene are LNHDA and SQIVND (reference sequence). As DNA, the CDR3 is TGTGCCAGTAGTATTAGTCGGGTTTTTGGGGATGAGCAGTTCTTC. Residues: CASSISRVFGDEQFF.

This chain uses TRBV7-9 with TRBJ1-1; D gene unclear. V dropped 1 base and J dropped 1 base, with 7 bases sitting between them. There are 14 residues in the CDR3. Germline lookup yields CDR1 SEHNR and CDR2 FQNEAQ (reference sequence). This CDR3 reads CASSLDPKNTEAFF. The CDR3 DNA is TGTGCCAGCAGCTTAGACCCCAAGAACACTGAAGCTTTCTTT.

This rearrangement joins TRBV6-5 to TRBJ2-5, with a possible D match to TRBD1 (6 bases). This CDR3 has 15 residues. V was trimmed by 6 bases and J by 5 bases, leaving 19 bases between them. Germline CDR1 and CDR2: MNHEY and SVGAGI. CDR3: CASSAQGYNRETQYF. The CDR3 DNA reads TGTGCCAGCAGCGCCCAGGGGTACAACAGGGAGACCCAGTACTTC.

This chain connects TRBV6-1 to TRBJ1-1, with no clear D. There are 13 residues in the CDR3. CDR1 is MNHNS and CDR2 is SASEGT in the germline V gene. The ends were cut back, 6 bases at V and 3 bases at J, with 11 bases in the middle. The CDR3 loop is CASSRTWDTEAFF. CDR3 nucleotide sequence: TGTGCCAGCAGCCGTACGTGGGACACTGAAGCTTTCTTT.

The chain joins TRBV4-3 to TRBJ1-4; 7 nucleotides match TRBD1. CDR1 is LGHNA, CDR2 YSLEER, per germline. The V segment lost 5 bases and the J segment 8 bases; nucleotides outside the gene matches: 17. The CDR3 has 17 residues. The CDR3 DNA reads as TGCGCCAGCAGCGAGGGGAGAAGGGCAGGGGGAGGCGAAAAACTGTTTTTT. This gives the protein CASSEGRRAGGGEKLFF.

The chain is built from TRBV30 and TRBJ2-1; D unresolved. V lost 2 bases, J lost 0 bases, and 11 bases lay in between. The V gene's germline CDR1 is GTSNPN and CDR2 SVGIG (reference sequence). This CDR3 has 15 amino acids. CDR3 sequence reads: CAWSRPTSSYNEQFF. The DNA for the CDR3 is TGTGCCTGGAGTCGGCCTACCAGCTCCTACAATGAGCAGTTCTTC.

CDR3 residues: CAWSPGQVGIYEQYF. The CDR3 coding sequence is TGTGCCTGGAGTCCGGGACAGGTGGGGATCTACGAGCAGTACTTC. The rearrangement uses TRBV30 and TRBJ2-7; 8 bases fit TRBD1. This CDR3 has 15 residues. Germline lookup yields CDR1 GTSNPN and CDR2 SVGIG (reference sequence). V shed 2 bases and J 3 bases; nucleotides not matched to a gene: 9.

CDR3: CASSMGAGARGETQYF. DNA for the CDR3: TGTGCCAGTAGTATGGGTGCAGGGGCTAGAGGAGAGACCCAGTACTTC. This chain links TRBV19 with TRBJ2-5, with D perhaps matching TRBD1 (6 bases). Trimming took 3 bases from V and 4 from J, leaving 18 bases between them. Germline CDR1 reads LNHDA; CDR2 reads SQIVND (reference sequence). This CDR3 has 16 residues.

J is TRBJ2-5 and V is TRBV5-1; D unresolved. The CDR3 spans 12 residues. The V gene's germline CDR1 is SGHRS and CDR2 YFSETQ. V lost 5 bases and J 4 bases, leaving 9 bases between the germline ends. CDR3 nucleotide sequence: TGCGCCAGCAGGGGAAGTGGAGAGACCCAGTACTTC. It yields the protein CASRGSGETQYF.

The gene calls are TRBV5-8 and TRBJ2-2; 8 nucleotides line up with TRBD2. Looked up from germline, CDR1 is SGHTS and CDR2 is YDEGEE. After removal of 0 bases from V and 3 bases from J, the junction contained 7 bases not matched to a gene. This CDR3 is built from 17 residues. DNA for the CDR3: TGTGCCAGCAGCTTGGGTTGGAGCGGGGGCTACACCGGGGAGCTGTTTTTT. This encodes CASSLGWSGGYTGELFF.

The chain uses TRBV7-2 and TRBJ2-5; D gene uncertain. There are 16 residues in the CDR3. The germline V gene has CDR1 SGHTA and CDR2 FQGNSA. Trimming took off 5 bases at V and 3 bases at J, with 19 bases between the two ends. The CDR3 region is CASSPWSRNPKETQYF. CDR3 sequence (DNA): TGTGCCAGCAGCCCATGGTCCCGGAACCCAAAAGAGACCCAGTACTTC.

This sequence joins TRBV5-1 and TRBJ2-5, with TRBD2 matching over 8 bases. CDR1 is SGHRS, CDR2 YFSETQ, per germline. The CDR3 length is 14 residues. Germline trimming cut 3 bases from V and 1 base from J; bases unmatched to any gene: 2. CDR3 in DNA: TGCGCCAGCAGCTATGCGGGGGGCCAAGAGACCCAGTACTTC. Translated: CASSYAGGQETQYF.

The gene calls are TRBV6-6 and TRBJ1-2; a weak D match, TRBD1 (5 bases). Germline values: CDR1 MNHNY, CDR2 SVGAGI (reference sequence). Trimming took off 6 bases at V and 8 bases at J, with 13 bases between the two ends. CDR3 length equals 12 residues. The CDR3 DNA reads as TGTGCCAGCAGCGACAGAGGGAGGGGCTACACCTTC. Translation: CASSDRGRGYTF.

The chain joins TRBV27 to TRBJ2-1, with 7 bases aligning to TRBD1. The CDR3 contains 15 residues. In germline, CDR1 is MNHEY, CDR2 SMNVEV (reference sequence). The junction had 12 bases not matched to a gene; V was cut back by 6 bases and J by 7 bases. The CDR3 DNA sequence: TGTGCCAGCAGGTTGGAACGGGCAGGGGGAAATGAGCAGTTCTTC. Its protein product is CASRLERAGGNEQFF.

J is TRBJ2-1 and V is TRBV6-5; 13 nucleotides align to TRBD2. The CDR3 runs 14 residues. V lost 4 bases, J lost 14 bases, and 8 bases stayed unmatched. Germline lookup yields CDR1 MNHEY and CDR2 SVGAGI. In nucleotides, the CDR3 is TGTGCCAGCAGTTCGGCCGGGACTAGCGGGGTTGAGTTCTTC. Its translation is CASSSAGTSGVEFF.